This T cell receptor beta chain was obtained from a study of cytomegalovirus exposure and HLA in healthy donors. Across the study: The roughly 700 first-cohort repertoires shared a platform with the roughly 110 validation repertoires, as reported in a later analysis.

The donors formed part of the roughly 120-subject validation cohort, distinct from the roughly 670-subject first cohort. CDR1 and CDR2 from the germline V gene are SGHTA and FQGNSA. The length of the CDR3 is 13 residues. Trimming removed 0 bases at V and 3 bases at J, with 2 bases between. Produced via immunoSEQ multiplex PCR; TCRdb's table is partial and in-frame only. The sample shows over 250,000 clones, 65% to 90% of them seen only once. The chain uses TRBV7-2 and TRBJ2-2, with no clear D. The sequencing input was PBMCs. The clonotype originates from a woman younger than 30 in good health and CMV-seronegative. The CDR3 coding sequence is TGTGCCAGCAGCTTAGCCTACACCGGGGAGCTGTTTTTT. This sequence encodes CASSLAYTGELFF.